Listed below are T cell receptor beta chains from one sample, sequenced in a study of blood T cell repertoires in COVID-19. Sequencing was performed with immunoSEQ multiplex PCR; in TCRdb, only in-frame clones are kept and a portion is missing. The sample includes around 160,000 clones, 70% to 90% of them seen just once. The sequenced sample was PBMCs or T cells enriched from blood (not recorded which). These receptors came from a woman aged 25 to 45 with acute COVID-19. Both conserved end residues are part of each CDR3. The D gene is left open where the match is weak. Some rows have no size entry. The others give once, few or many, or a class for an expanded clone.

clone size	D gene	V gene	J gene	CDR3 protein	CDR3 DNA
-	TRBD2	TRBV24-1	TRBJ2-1	CATSGLLAGDNEQFF	TGTGCCACCAGTGGTCTACTAGCGGGTGACAATGAGCAGTTCTTC
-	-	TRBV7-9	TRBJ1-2	CASSLAGRGYTF	TGTGCCAGCAGCTTAGCGGGCCGTGGCTACACCTTC
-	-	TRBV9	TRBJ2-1	CASSVVAPGANNEQFF	TGTGCCAGCAGCGTAGTGGCGCCAGGGGCTAACAATGAGCAGTTCTTC
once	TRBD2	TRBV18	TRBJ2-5	CASSPTSGEETQYF	TGTGCCAGCTCGCCTACTAGCGGAGAAGAGACCCAGTACTTC
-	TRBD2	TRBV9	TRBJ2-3	CASSVGLAGVGDTQYF	TGTGCCAGCAGCGTAGGACTAGCGGGAGTGGGAGATACGCAGTATTTT
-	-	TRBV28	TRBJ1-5	CASRPWEVSQPQHF	TGTGCCAGCAGGCCCTGGGAGGTGTCTCAGCCCCAGCATTTT
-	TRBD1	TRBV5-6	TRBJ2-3	CASTRDRGRTDTQYF	TGTGCCAGCACCCGGGACAGGGGGCGCACAGATACGCAGTATTTT
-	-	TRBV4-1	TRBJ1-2	CASSPRQDANYGYTF	TGCGCCAGCAGCCCTCGACAGGACGCAAACTATGGCTACACCTTC
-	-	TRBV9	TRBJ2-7	CASSPLLSGSYEQYF	TGTGCCAGCAGCCCCCTCCTGTCCGGTTCCTACGAGCAGTACTTC
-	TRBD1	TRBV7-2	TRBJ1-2	CASSLVAGGNYGYTF	TGTGCCAGCAGCTTAGTAGCAGGGGGTAACTATGGCTACACCTTC
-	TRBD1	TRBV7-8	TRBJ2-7	CASSFGTATYEQYF	TGTGCCAGCAGCTTCGGGACAGCCACCTACGAGCAGTACTTC
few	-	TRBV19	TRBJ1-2	CASSWGQNYGYTF	TGTGCCAGTAGTTGGGGGCAGAACTATGGCTACACCTTC
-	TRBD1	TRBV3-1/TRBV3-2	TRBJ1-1	CASSRGTGSLNTEAFF	TGTGCCAGCAGTCGCGGGACAGGAAGTTTGAACACTGAAGCTTTCTTT
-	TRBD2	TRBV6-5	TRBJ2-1	CASSVSGINEQFF	TGTGCCAGCAGCGTTAGCGGGATCAATGAGCAGTTCTTC
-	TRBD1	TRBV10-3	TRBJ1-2	CAISGDRGATAGYTF	TGTGCCATCAGTGGTGACAGGGGCGCTACCGCTGGCTACACCTTC
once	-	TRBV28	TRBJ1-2	CASSPQVSYGYTF	TGTGCCAGCAGCCCACAGGTCTCCTATGGCTACACCTTC
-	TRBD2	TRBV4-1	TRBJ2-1	CASSLRGGLNRGEQFF	TGCGCCAGCAGCCTGCGGGGGGGTCTCAACCGGGGTGAGCAGTTCTTC
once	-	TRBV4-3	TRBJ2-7	CASSPSLGGSYEQYF	TGCGCCAGCAGCCCCTCACTGGGCGGGTCCTACGAGCAGTACTTC
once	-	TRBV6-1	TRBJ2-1	CASSELWLEGSHNEQFF	TGTGCCAGCAGTGAACTATGGCTGGAGGGGTCGCACAATGAGCAGTTCTTC
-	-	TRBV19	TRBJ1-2	CASSGPFSYGYTF	TGTGCCAGTAGTGGTCCCTTCAGCTATGGCTACACCTTC
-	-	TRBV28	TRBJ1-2	CASSLGQGAERTNGYTF	TGTGCCAGCAGTTTGGGTCAAGGGGCAGAAAGAACGAATGGCTACACCTTC
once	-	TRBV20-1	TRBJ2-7	CSASRTASYEQYF	TGCAGTGCTAGTAGGACAGCCTCCTACGAGCAGTACTTC
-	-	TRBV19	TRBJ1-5	CASSIQTLNQPQHF	TGTGCCAGTAGTATCCAGACTCTCAATCAGCCCCAGCATTTT
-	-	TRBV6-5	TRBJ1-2	CASLSRARSFGYTF	TGTGCCAGCCTGAGCAGGGCTCGGAGTTTTGGCTACACCTTC
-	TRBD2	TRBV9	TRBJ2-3	CASSVLLAGTDTQYF	TGTGCCAGCAGCGTACTCCTAGCGGGCACAGATACGCAGTATTTT
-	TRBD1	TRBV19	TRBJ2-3	CASSYLGTGSTDTQYF	TGTGCCAGTAGTTACCTTGGGACAGGGTCAACAGATACGCAGTATTTT
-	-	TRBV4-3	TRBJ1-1	CASSQGTANTEAFF	TGCGCCAGCAGCCAGGGTACAGCGAACACTGAAGCTTTCTTT
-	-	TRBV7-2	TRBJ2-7	CASSLVIAEPYEQYF	TGTGCCAGCAGCTTAGTGATAGCGGAACCATACGAGCAGTACTTC
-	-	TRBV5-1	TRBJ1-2	CASSSGGYWDGYTF	TGCGCCAGCAGCTCCGGGGGGTATTGGGATGGCTACACCTTC
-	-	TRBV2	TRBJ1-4	CASHGRSNEKLFF	TGTGCCAGCCACGGGAGAAGCAATGAAAAACTGTTTTTT
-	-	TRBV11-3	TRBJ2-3	CASSFQGSGTDTQYF	TGTGCCAGCAGCTTTCAGGGATCGGGCACAGATACGCAGTATTTT
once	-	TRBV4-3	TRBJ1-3	CASSQLTVFPSSGNTIYF	TGCGCCAGCAGCCAGTTGACGGTCTTTCCTAGCTCTGGAAACACCATATATTTT
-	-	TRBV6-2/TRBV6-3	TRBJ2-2	CASSYWQGNTGELFF	TGTGCCAGCAGTTATTGGCAGGGCAACACCGGGGAGCTGTTTTTT
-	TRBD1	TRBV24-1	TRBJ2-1	CATSDPDQGAFVDEQFF	TGTGCCACCAGTGATCCCGACCAGGGGGCGTTCGTCGATGAGCAGTTCTTC
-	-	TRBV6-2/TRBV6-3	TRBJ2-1	CASSYSRVYNEQFF	TGTGCCAGCAGTTACTCGAGGGTTTACAATGAGCAGTTCTTC
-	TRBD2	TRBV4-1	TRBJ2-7	CASSRGLAEDYEQYF	TGCGCCAGCAGCCGAGGACTAGCGGAAGACTACGAGCAGTACTTC
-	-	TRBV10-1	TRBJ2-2	CASTLRVTGELFF	TGCGCCAGCACCCTCAGGGTCACCGGGGAGCTGTTTTTT
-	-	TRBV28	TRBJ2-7	CASSPPVGDSGGF	TGTGCCAGCAGTCCCCCAGTCGGGGATTCAGGGGGGTTC
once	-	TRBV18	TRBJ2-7	CASSPGVQGKHEQYF	TGTGCCAGCTCACCCGGGGTGCAGGGGAAACACGAGCAGTACTTC
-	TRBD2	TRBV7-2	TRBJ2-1	CASSSGGAGFF	TGTGCCAGCAGCTCGGGAGGAGCAGGGTTCTTC
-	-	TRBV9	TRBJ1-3	CASSVDTGSGNTIYF	TGTGCCAGCAGCGTAGATACAGGGAGTGGAAACACCATATATTTT
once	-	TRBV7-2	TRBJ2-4	CASSPQGGRENIQYF	TGTGCCAGCAGCCCTCAAGGGGGGAGGGAAAACATTCAGTACTTC